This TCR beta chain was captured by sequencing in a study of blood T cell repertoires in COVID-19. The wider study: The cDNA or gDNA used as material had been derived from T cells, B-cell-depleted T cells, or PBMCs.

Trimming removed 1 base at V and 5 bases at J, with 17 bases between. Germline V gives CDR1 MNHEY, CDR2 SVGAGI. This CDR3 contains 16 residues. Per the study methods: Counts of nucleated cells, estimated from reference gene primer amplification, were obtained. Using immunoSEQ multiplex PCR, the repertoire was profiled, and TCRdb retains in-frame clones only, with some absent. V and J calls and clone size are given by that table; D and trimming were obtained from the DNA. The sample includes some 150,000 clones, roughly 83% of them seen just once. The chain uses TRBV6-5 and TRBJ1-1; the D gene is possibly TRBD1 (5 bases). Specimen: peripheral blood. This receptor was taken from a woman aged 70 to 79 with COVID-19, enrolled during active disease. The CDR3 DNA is TGTGCCAGCAGTTACTGGGCGACAGCGGGAGGGACTGAAGCTTTCTTT. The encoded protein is CASSYWATAGGTEAFF.